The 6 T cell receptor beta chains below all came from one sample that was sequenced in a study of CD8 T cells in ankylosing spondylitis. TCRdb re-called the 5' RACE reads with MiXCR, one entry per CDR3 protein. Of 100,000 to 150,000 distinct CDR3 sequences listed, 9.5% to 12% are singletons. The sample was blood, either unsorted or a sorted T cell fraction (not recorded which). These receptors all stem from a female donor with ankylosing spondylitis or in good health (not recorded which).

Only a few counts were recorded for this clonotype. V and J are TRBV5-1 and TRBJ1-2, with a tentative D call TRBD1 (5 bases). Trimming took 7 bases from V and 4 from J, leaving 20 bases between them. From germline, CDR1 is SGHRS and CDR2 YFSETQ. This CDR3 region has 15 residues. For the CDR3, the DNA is TGCGCCAGCGGCTCAGGGCCCTTAGATCCCTATGGCTACACCTTC. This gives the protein CASGSGPLDPYGYTF.

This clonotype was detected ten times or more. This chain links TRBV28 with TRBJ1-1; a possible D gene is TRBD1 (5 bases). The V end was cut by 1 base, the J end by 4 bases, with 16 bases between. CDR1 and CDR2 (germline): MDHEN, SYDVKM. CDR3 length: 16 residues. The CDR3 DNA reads TGTGCCAGCAGTTTATCTCAGGGATCGCCAACCACTGAAGCTTTCTTT. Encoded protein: CASSLSQGSPTTEAFF.

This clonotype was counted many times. The chain's CDR3 is CASSPSPGGVRHTEAFF. The CDR3 nucleotides are TGTGCCAGCAGTCCTTCCCCGGGGGGAGTAAGGCACACTGAAGCTTTCTTT. This chain connects TRBV28 to TRBJ1-1; D is possibly TRBD1 (5 bases). V lost 5 bases and J 3 bases, leaving 22 bases between the germline ends. This CDR3 has 17 residues. Germline CDR1 is MDHEN and CDR2 is SYDVKM.

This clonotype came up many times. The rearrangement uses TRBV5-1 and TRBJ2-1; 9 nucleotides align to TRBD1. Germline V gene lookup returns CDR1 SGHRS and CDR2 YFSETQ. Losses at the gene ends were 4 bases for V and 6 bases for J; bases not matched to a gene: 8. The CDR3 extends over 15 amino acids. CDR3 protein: CASSARDRVGNEQFF. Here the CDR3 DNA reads TGCGCCAGCAGCGCCCGGGACAGGGTTGGCAATGAGCAGTTCTTC.

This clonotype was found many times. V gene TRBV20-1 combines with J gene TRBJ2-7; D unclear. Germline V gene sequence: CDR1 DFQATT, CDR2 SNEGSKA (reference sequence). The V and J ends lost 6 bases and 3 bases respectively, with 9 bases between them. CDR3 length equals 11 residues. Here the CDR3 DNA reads TGCAGTGCAGTTAGCAACTACGAGCAGTACTTC. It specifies CSAVSNYEQYF.

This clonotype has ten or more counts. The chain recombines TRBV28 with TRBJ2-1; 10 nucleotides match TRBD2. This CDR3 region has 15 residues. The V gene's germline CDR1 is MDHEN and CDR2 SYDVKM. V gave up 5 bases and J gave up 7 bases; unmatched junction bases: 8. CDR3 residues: CASSSGGAQSNEQFF. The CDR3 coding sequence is TGTGCCAGCAGTAGCGGGGGGGCTCAGTCGAATGAGCAGTTCTTC.